The subject of this entry is one T cell receptor beta chain. Per germline, CDR1 MGHRA and CDR2 YSYEKL. The CDR3 is made up of 16 amino acids. V dropped 0 bases and J dropped 6 bases, with 17 bases sitting between them. Profiling relied on immunoSEQ multiplex PCR, and the TCRdb table lists in-frame clones only, not all of them. The sample carries approximately 170,000 clones, about four fifths recorded once. The sample belongs to a study of blood T cell repertoires in COVID-19. In the study overall: T cells, B-cell-depleted T cells, or PBMCs supplied cDNA or gDNA.

The sequencing input was peripheral blood. This sequence joins TRBV4-1 and TRBJ1-1; the D gene is possibly TRBD1 (6 bases). This sequence was found in a woman aged 65 to 85 who had recovered from COVID-19. The CDR3 region has the DNA TGCGCCAGCAGCCAAGATAGTGGGGGACATACTCCTGAAGCTTTCTTT. Protein: CASSQDSGGHTPEAFF.